Below are 23 T cell receptor beta chains sequenced from a single sample in a study of PD-L1 blockade in urothelial cancer. Noted time point: pretreatment peripheral blood. The data were produced by immunoSEQ multiplex PCR, yet TCRdb's version contains in-frame clones alone and is incomplete. This table has 65,000 to 80,000 clones, around 90% appearing once. Material: PBMCs, obtained around atezolizumab (anti-PD-L1) treatment. The receptors come from a man in his 70s with urothelial cancer.

The V gene is TRBV7-9, the J gene TRBJ2-5; D perhaps matches TRBD1 (5 bases). The CDR3 consists of 14 residues. V was trimmed by 1 base and J by 1 base, leaving 7 bases between them. The V gene's germline CDR1 is SEHNR and CDR2 FQNEAQ (reference sequence). The CDR3 spells CASSLDDSQETQYF. Here the CDR3 DNA reads TGTGCCAGCAGCTTAGATGACAGCCAAGAGACCCAGTACTTC. The entire variable domain, with the rest obtained from reference TRBV7-9 and TRBJ2-5, is as follows: DTGVSQNPRHKITKRGQNVTFRCDPISEHNRLYWYRQTLGQGPEFLTYFQNEAQLEKSRLLSDRFSAERPKGSFSTLEIQRTEQGDSAMYLCASSLDDSQETQYFGPGTRLLVL.

The chain has TRBV6-1 and TRBJ2-1; 8 bases agree with TRBD1. The CDR3 loop spans 14 amino acids. J lost 12 bases, V lost 2 bases, and 9 bases had no gene match. CDR1 MNHNS and CDR2 SASEGT come from the germline V gene. Here the CDR3 DNA reads TGTGCCAGCAGTGAACAGGGGGCCGAGGGGAGGCAGTTCTTC. It encodes CASSEQGAEGRQFF.

The genes are TRBV30 and TRBJ2-1; no clear D gene. The CDR3 has 13 amino acids. V was shortened by 5 bases and J by 6 bases, with 14 bases between the two germline ends. The germline CDR1 and CDR2 sequences are GTSNPN and SVGIG (reference sequence). CDR3 nucleotide sequence: TGTGCCTGGGACTTTCGGGTGGGCAATGAGCAGTTCTTC. It yields the protein CAWDFRVGNEQFF.

The chain couples TRBV6-5 to TRBJ2-7, with 7 bases matching TRBD2. V lost 6 bases to trimming and J lost 3 bases; unmatched junction nucleotides: 8. The CDR3 extends over 14 amino acids. Germline lookup yields CDR1 MNHEY and CDR2 SVGAGI. CDR3 protein: CASRAGPGGYEQYF. The CDR3 DNA reads TGTGCCAGCAGGGCCGGTCCGGGGGGCTACGAGCAGTACTTC.

This chain links TRBV19 with TRBJ2-3; 11 positions match TRBD2. This CDR3 comprises 15 residues. Germline values: CDR1 LNHDA, CDR2 SQIVND (reference sequence). Trimming cost V 9 bases and J 0 bases; bases outside gene matches: 5. CDR3 sequence (DNA): TGTGCCAGGCGAACTAGCGGGAGAAGCACAGATACGCAGTATTTT. Translation gives CARRTSGRSTDTQYF.

A single count supports this clone. The chain couples TRBV7-3 to TRBJ2-6; D possibly corresponds to TRBD2 (5 bases). Trimming left V 5 bases short and J 2 bases short, with 7 bases between. The germline V gene encodes CDR1 SGHTA and CDR2 FQGTGA. This CDR3 region has 14 residues. The CDR3 loop reads CASSHGAGANVLTF. CDR3 nucleotide sequence: TGTGCCAGCAGCCACGGGGCTGGGGCCAACGTCCTGACTTTC.

The chain carries TRBV2 and TRBJ1-1, with 9 nucleotides matching TRBD1. There are 20 residues in the CDR3. Germline V CDR1 and CDR2: SNHLY, FYNNEI. Trimming at V came to 6 bases and at J to 5 bases, leaving 25 bases not matched to a gene. This CDR3 reads CASSQDPPGTGLNVGTEAFF. Here the CDR3 DNA reads TGTGCCAGCAGCCAGGACCCTCCCGGGACAGGGCTGAACGTAGGGACTGAAGCTTTCTTT.

The chain joins TRBV18 to TRBJ1-1, with 8 nucleotides matching TRBD1. The CDR3 runs to 13 residues. Germline CDR1 is KGHSH and CDR2 is LQKENI. Unmatched junction bases numbered 3, after V lost 4 bases and J lost 5 bases. The CDR3 DNA is TGTGCCAGCTCACAGGACAGGGCAACTGAAGCTTTCTTT. This gives the protein CASSQDRATEAFF.

This chain links TRBV2 with TRBJ2-5, with 7 bases that match TRBD1. V lost 1 base, J lost 5 bases, and 10 bases stayed unmatched. Germline values: CDR1 SNHLY, CDR2 FYNNEI. This CDR3 has 16 amino acids. In DNA form, the CDR3 reads TGTGCCAGCAGTGAAGGGTTAGGGGGCGCCGGGGAGACCCAGTACTTC. This sequence encodes CASSEGLGGAGETQYF.

This clone was observed a handful of times. The chain recombines TRBV18 with TRBJ1-1; 11 nucleotides match TRBD1. CDR1 and CDR2 from the germline V gene are KGHSH and LQKENI. V was clipped by 4 bases and J by 0 bases; unmatched bases: 4. The CDR3 totals 16 residues. The CDR3, as DNA: TGTGCCAGCTCACTCGGGACAGGGGGAATGAACACTGAAGCTTTCTTT. Its translation is CASSLGTGGMNTEAFF.

The V call is TRBV2, the J call TRBJ1-2; D remains unclear. The germline V gene has CDR1 SNHLY and CDR2 FYNNEI. This CDR3 is built from 13 residues. Trimming cost V 3 bases and J 0 bases, with 5 bases left between them. DNA of the CDR3: TGTGCCAGCAGTGACGGAGCTAACTATGGCTACACCTTC. It specifies CASSDGANYGYTF.

The V call is TRBV19, the J call TRBJ2-3, with TRBD2 matching 8 bases. Germline V gives CDR1 LNHDA, CDR2 SQIVND (reference sequence). After removal of 5 bases from V and 6 bases from J, the junction contained 10 bases not matched to a gene. The CDR3 sequence is 15 residues long. CDR3 loop: CASSPLAGWRDTQYF. The CDR3 DNA reads TGTGCCAGTAGTCCCTTAGCGGGGTGGAGGGATACGCAGTATTTT.

J is TRBJ2-1 and V is TRBV5-6, with 10 positions matching TRBD2. The CDR3 has 15 amino acids. CDR1 is SGHDT, CDR2 YYEEEE, per germline. Germline trimming cut 2 bases from V and 4 bases from J; bases unmatched to any gene: 3. CDR3 loop: CASSLLTSGYNEQFF. Here the CDR3 DNA reads TGTGCCAGCAGCTTATTGACTAGCGGGTACAATGAGCAGTTCTTC.

The chain recombines TRBV5-1 with TRBJ2-1; maybe TRBD2 (5 bases). The CDR3 extends over 15 amino acids. Per the germline V gene, CDR1 is SGHRS and CDR2 is YFSETQ. Trimming left V 0 bases short and J 0 bases short, with 7 bases between. In DNA, the CDR3 is TGCGCCAGCAGCTTGGACGGGAACTCCTACAATGAGCAGTTCTTC. It yields the protein CASSLDGNSYNEQFF. The entire variable domain, with the rest obtained from reference TRBV5-1 and TRBJ2-1, is as follows: KAGVTQTPRYLIKTRGQQVTLSCSPISGHRSVSWYQQTPGQGLQFLFEYFSETQRNKGNFPGRFSGRQFSNSRSEMNVSTLELGDSALYLCASSLDGNSYNEQFFGPGTRLTVL.

The CDR3 loop is CSVVEGVDGYTF. For the CDR3, the DNA is TGCAGCGTCGTAGAAGGGGTGGATGGCTACACCTTC. The chain employs TRBV29-1 and TRBJ1-2; D is perhaps TRBD1 (5 bases). Trimming shortened V by 6 bases and J by 6 bases, and 14 bases separated the two germline ends. This CDR3 region has 12 residues. Germline V lookup: CDR1 SQVTM, CDR2 ANQGSEA.

J is TRBJ1-2 and V is TRBV28; a weak D match, TRBD1 (5 bases). Germline V gene sequence: CDR1 MDHEN, CDR2 SYDVKM. The germline V and J ends were trimmed by 3 bases and 5 bases, with 16 bases remaining between them. CDR3 length: 15 amino acids. CDR3 region: CASSLEGWGIYGYTF. CDR3 nucleotide sequence: TGTGCCAGCAGTTTGGAGGGTTGGGGGATTTATGGCTACACCTTC.

V gene TRBV28 combines with J gene TRBJ1-4; possibly TRBD1 for D (6 bases). The germline V gene has CDR1 MDHEN and CDR2 SYDVKM. The CDR3 runs to 16 residues. V dropped 4 bases and J dropped 5 bases, with 17 bases sitting between them. CDR3 loop: CASSWSPEQGNEKLFF. In nucleotides, the CDR3 is TGTGCCAGCAGTTGGAGTCCCGAGCAGGGGAATGAAAAACTGTTTTTT.

The chain is built from TRBV5-4 and TRBJ2-5, with 9 bases aligning to TRBD1. This CDR3 is built from 15 residues. CDR1 is SGHNT and CDR2 is YYREEE in the germline V gene (reference sequence). The V segment lost 3 bases and the J segment 4 bases; nucleotides outside the gene matches: 7. The CDR3 nucleotides are TGTGCCAGCAGCTCGACGGGACAGGGAGGAGAGACCCAGTACTTC. Translation gives CASSSTGQGGETQYF. Supplemented by reference TRBV5-4 and TRBJ2-5, the full variable domain reads ETGVTQSPTHLIKTRGQQVTLRCSSQSGHNTVSWYQQALGQGPQFIFQYYREEENGRGNFPPRFSGLQFPNYSSELNVNALELDDSALYLCASSSTGQGGETQYFGPGTRLLVL.

CDR3 sequence: CASSLWAQGGSYEQYF. CDR3 bases: TGTGCCAGCAGTTTATGGGCACAGGGTGGGTCCTACGAGCAGTACTTC. The V and J genes are TRBV28 and TRBJ2-7; D might be TRBD1 (6 bases). CDR3 size: 16 residues. CDR1 and CDR2 from the germline V gene are MDHEN and SYDVKM. The V end was cut by 0 bases, the J end by 1 base, with 13 bases between.

The chain employs TRBV6-5 and TRBJ1-1, with a weak D call TRBD1 (5 bases). The V gene lost 5 bases and the J gene lost 1 base, with 14 bases spanning the gap. Germline V gene data show CDR1 as MNHEY and CDR2 as SVGAGI. The CDR3 has 15 residues. CDR3 DNA: TGTGCCAGCAGTCCGTTCGGGGGAAAGAACACTGAAGCTTTCTTT. It is translated as CASSPFGGKNTEAFF.

The gene calls are TRBV18 and TRBJ2-2, with TRBD1 identical over 7 bases. Trimming removed 3 bases from V and 7 bases from J; junction bases left unmatched: 8. The length of the CDR3 is 15 residues. CDR1 is KGHSH, CDR2 LQKENI, per germline. CDR3 region: CASSPRTGLIGELFF. The CDR3 region has the DNA TGTGCCAGCTCACCCCGGACAGGATTAATCGGGGAGCTGTTTTTT.

The chain recombines TRBV11-2 with TRBJ2-7; no reliable D call. The CDR3 is made up of 18 amino acids. Germline-derived CDR1 and CDR2 are SGHAT and FQNNGV. The V and J ends lost 6 bases and 0 bases respectively, with 24 bases between them. The CDR3 coding sequence is TGTGCCAGCAGTCCTTGGCCCGCGACTGCACTCAACTCCTACGAGCAGTACTTC. Residues: CASSPWPATALNSYEQYF. Supplemented by reference TRBV11-2 and TRBJ2-7, the full variable domain reads EAGVAQSPRYKIIEKRQSVAFWCNPISGHATLYWYQQILGQGPKLLIQFQNNGVVDDSQLPKDRFSAERLKGVDSTLKIQPAKLEDSAVYLCASSPWPATALNSYEQYFGPGTRLTVT.

The CDR3 protein is CASSPPGTTNEKLFF. The CDR3 DNA reads TGTGCCAGCAGCCCCCCAGGGACAACTAATGAAAAACTGTTTTTT. V gene TRBV7-9 combines with J gene TRBJ1-4; D may be TRBD1 (5 bases). CDR1 and CDR2 from the germline V gene are SEHNR and FQNEAQ (reference sequence). V shed 5 bases and J shed 0 bases, with 10 bases lying between them. This CDR3 is built from 15 residues.